The present T cell receptor beta chain was sequenced within a study of T cell responses to AZD1222 COVID-19 vaccine (dated by TCRdb to the early 2020s). For the wider study: A total of just over 230 trial participants underwent TCR sequencing, of whom around 210 had received two doses of AZD1222 and around 25 had received two doses of the MenACWY control vaccine. Trial participants were enrolled by age into 18-55, 56-69 and 70-plus year subgroups, with about 150, 28 and 57 TCR-sequenced participants respectively.

Via the germline V gene, CDR1 is MDHEN and CDR2 SYDVKM. The CDR3 starts with the cysteine, ends with the phenylalanine, and has 13 residues. Just the 39-base CDR3 DNA is kept, in frame starting at base 1. V is cut by 8 bases and J by 9 bases, and the space between the germline ends is 17 bases. Worth noting for this clone: Its target antigen remains unknown. Per-base quality was not reported, and no clone a single base away is much larger than it.

The CDR3 regions of human TCRbeta chains were analyzed by immunosequencing. The study's processing was this. Repertoire TCRs were checked for matches against a reference library of SARS-CoV-2-specific TCRs that had been generated using the MIRA antigen-specificity platform. Breadth was defined as the fraction of unique TCRs that were SARS-CoV-2-associated, and depth was defined as the fraction of total T cells that were SARS-CoV-2-associated. Using the MIRA data, each spike-specific TCR was assigned both to the spike region to which the TCR was reactive and to a CD4 or CD8 class. Log10-transformed breadth and depth values were compared by one-way ANOVA with Sidak's multiple comparisons tests. Held by TCRdb, this immuneACCESS table contains in-frame sequences only and omits some clones. Under half of the omission traces to an unresolved V gene where checked; the cause of the rest is unknown. V, J and clone size were drawn from that table, and D and trimming were deduced from the DNA. The sample table holds about 140,000 clones, of which 85% to 95% were seen once. 0.91% of the sample is taken by the ten largest.

The research as a whole found: Conclusions about previously exposed vaccinees were limited because only a handful of AZD1222 recipients were SARS-CoV-2 seropositive at baseline. Reportedly, close to half of the unique spike-specific TCRs recognized epitopes lying outside the regions that are mutated in the B.1.351 and B.1.1.7 variants. The vaccine-associated CD4 TCRs covered the entire spike protein, and the dominant responses fell in regions 160-218 and 743-854. Most participants were white British and females outnumbered males, and the authors suggested that clonal diversity may have been underestimated. Because no day 14 peak-response samples were available, the repertoires could be characterized only after the peak T cell response. A significant rise in spike-specific TCR breadth and depth was observed after two AZD1222 doses relative to day 0 and relative to MenACWY recipients. The 56-69-year group was small, and its depth increase did not reach significance, likely because of low power.

According to the study, the label for this sample's time point signals: baseline before first vaccination. Per the publication, the treatment or condition label means: meningococcal conjugate vaccine given as trial control. Vaccinee samples were obtained from the UK trials COV001 and COV002, which included a single-blind randomized controlled phase 2/3 trial of AZD1222 (ChAdOx1 nCoV-19) in healthy adults. Trial participant PBMC samples were collected at day 0 and day 28 after the second dose for TCRbeta chain sequencing. The starting material was peripheral blood, obtained on day 0 of MenACWY control vaccination. Here the chain combines TRBV28 and TRBJ1-5, with the identity of the D gene unclear. This clonotype was sampled from an adult in good health. The bases read TGTGCCAGCCGCGGACTACCTGTTGGGCCCCAGCATTTT. Translated, this is CASRGLPVGPQHF.